The 20 T cell receptor beta chains in this list originate from one sample, sequenced in a study of memory CD4+ T cells and cytomegalovirus serostatus. Assay: immunoSEQ multiplex PCR; the TCRdb copy retains only in-frame clones and omits some. The profile covers just under 65,000 clones, with 60% to 80% appearing a single time and roughly 1% taken by the ten largest. Single viable CD3+CD4+CD8-CD45RO+ cells were sorted as the memory CD4+ T cells. The sample was memory CD4+ T cells from blood. Source of these receptors: an adult in good health and CMV-seronegative.

This clone was seen once. The chain uses TRBV6-5 and TRBJ1-2, with 8 bases aligning to TRBD1. Trimming at V came to 2 bases and at J to 4 bases, leaving 3 bases not matched to a gene. CDR3 length: 14 residues. In germline, CDR1 is MNHEY, CDR2 SVGAGI. CDR3 sequence: CASSYQGAGYGYTF. CDR3 nucleotide sequence: TGTGCCAGCAGTTACCAGGGGGCTGGCTATGGCTACACCTTC.

This sequence joins TRBV10-2 and TRBJ1-2; 7 bases map to TRBD1. This CDR3 is built from 14 residues. V was pared by 4 bases and J by 0 bases, with 2 bases of the junction left unmatched. The germline CDR1 and CDR2 sequences are WSHSY and SAAADI. The CDR3 DNA follows: TGCGCCAGCAGTGGGGACAGCTCTAACTATGGCTACACCTTC. Its translation is CASSGDSSNYGYTF.

This chain connects TRBV11-3 to TRBJ1-1; D gene unclear. CDR3 length: 13 residues. The germline V gene encodes CDR1 SGHNT and CDR2 YENEEA. V shed 6 bases and J shed 5 bases, with 13 bases lying between them. The CDR3 here is CASSNPPGTEAFF. The CDR3 DNA follows: TGTGCCAGCAGTAACCCTCCGGGAACTGAAGCTTTCTTT.

This clone was seen only a few times. V usage is TRBV15 and J usage is TRBJ2-5; TRBD2 is a possible D gene (5 bases). Germline loops: CDR1 LNHNV, CDR2 YYDKDF (reference sequence). Trimming left V 0 bases short and J 4 bases short, with 6 bases between. The CDR3 runs 13 residues. CDR3 DNA sequence: TGTGCCACCAGCAGAGAGGCGGGAGAGACCCAGTACTTC. Its translation: CATSREAGETQYF.

This chain connects TRBV28 to TRBJ2-7, with a weak D call TRBD2 (5 bases). With 5 bases removed from V and 1 base from J, the gap between germline ends came to 9 bases. Germline CDR1 and CDR2: MDHEN and SYDVKM. The CDR3 sequence is 13 residues long. The CDR3 sequence is CASSPGSSYEQYF. CDR3 nucleotides: TGTGCCAGCAGTCCGGGGTCTTCCTACGAGCAGTACTTC.

V gene TRBV19 combines with J gene TRBJ1-5; TRBD1 is a possible D gene (6 bases). Trimming shortened V by 6 bases and J by 6 bases, and 18 bases separated the two germline ends. This CDR3 has 15 residues. Germline CDR1 LNHDA, CDR2 SQIVND (reference sequence). CDR3 residues: CASSMGGVVVQPQHF. The CDR3 DNA sequence: TGTGCCAGTAGCATGGGGGGCGTAGTCGTTCAGCCCCAGCATTTT. Together with reference TRBV19 and TRBJ1-5, the CDR3 gives the full variable domain: DGGITQSPKYLFRKEGQNVTLSCEQNLNHDAMYWYRQDPGQGLRLIYYSQIVNDFQKGDIAEGYSVSREKKESFPLTVTSAQKNPTAFYLCASSMGGVVVQPQHFGDGTRLSIL.

In its sample, this clone was seen once. J is TRBJ1-6 and V is TRBV5-1; D perhaps matches TRBD1 (6 bases). This CDR3 comprises 14 residues. Germline CDR1 reads SGHRS; CDR2 reads YFSETQ. V gave up 0 bases and J gave up 7 bases, with 8 bases separating them. Written as DNA, the CDR3 is TGCGCCAGCAGCTTGGGGACAGAAAATTCACCCCTCCACTTT. The encoded protein is CASSLGTENSPLHF.

The chain is built from TRBV7-9 and TRBJ1-4; D gene ambiguous. The V and J ends lost 5 bases and 4 bases respectively, with 14 bases between them. The CDR3 sequence is 15 residues long. Germline CDR1 and CDR2: SEHNR and FQNEAQ (reference sequence). CDR3 coding DNA: TGTGCCAGCAGCCTGGACCCGGGGAGTAATGAAAAACTGTTTTTT. Its protein product is CASSLDPGSNEKLFF. Using reference TRBV7-9 and TRBJ1-4 for the parts outside the CDR3, the full variable domain is DTGVSQNPRHKITKRGQNVTFRCDPISEHNRLYWYRQTLGQGPEFLTYFQNEAQLEKSRLLSDRFSAERPKGSFSTLEIQRTEQGDSAMYLCASSLDPGSNEKLFFGSGTQLSVL.

This rearrangement joins TRBV27 to TRBJ2-1; 10 nucleotides agree with TRBD1. CDR3 length: 16 residues. After removal of 6 bases from V and 7 bases from J, the junction contained 12 bases not matched to a gene. The V gene's germline CDR1 is MNHEY and CDR2 SMNVEV (reference sequence). CDR3 DNA sequence: TGTGCCAGCAGAAAAGCGGACAGGGGGTTTTTAAATGAGCAGTTCTTC. It specifies CASRKADRGFLNEQFF.

This clone was found once. The chain recombines TRBV19 with TRBJ1-5; D might be TRBD1 (5 bases). In germline, CDR1 is LNHDA, CDR2 SQIVND (reference sequence). V lost 7 bases, J lost 2 bases, and 18 bases lay in between. This CDR3 comprises 16 residues. CDR3 coding DNA: TGTGCCAGTACCTCCTTCAGGGTCCGGGGCAATCAGCCCCAGCATTTT. This codes for CASTSFRVRGNQPQHF.

The rearrangement uses TRBV7-2 and TRBJ2-1, with 9 nucleotides matching TRBD1. The CDR3 runs to 13 residues. CDR1 is SGHTA and CDR2 is FQGNSA in the germline V gene. V gave up 5 bases and J gave up 10 bases; unmatched junction bases: 6. The CDR3 is CASSNGGTGEQFF. CDR3 in DNA: TGTGCCAGCAGCAACGGAGGGACAGGGGAGCAGTTCTTC.

The chain joins TRBV6-4 to TRBJ1-2; 7 bases match TRBD1. CDR3 length: 15 residues. CDR1 and CDR2 (germline): MRHNA, SNTAGT. Unmatched junction bases numbered 7, after V lost 4 bases and J lost 2 bases. The CDR3 loop reads CASSVQGGANYGYTF. The CDR3 DNA reads as TGTGCCAGCAGTGTTCAGGGGGGGGCAAACTATGGCTACACCTTC.

The CDR3 here is CASSSQGFYGYTF. CDR3 in DNA: TGTGCCAGTAGTTCTCAGGGCTTCTATGGCTACACCTTC. This rearrangement joins TRBV19 to TRBJ1-2; maybe TRBD1 (5 bases). The V and J ends lost 5 bases and 4 bases respectively, with 11 bases between them. The germline CDR1 and CDR2 sequences are LNHDA and SQIVND (reference sequence). The CDR3 is 13 residues long. Drawing the rest from reference TRBV19 and TRBJ1-2, the complete variable domain is DGGITQSPKYLFRKEGQNVTLSCEQNLNHDAMYWYRQDPGQGLRLIYYSQIVNDFQKGDIAEGYSVSREKKESFPLTVTSAQKNPTAFYLCASSSQGFYGYTFGSGTRLTVV.

V is TRBV4-2 and J is TRBJ1-5; D call uncertain. This CDR3 contains 16 residues. Germline V gives CDR1 LGHNA, CDR2 YNFKEQ. V shed 2 bases and J shed 1 base, with 12 bases lying between them. The CDR3 spells CASSQFLVGSNQPQHF. The DNA of the CDR3 is TGTGCCAGCAGCCAATTCCTAGTAGGGAGCAATCAGCCCCAGCATTTT.

The J gene is TRBJ1-6, the V gene TRBV4-2, with unresolved D. V was pared by 0 bases and J by 13 bases, with 10 bases between. CDR1 is LGHNA, CDR2 YNFKEQ, per germline. The CDR3 spans 13 residues. The CDR3 region is CASSQDPPNPLHF. The DNA for the CDR3 is TGTGCCAGCAGCCAAGATCCCCCTAACCCCCTCCACTTT.

The V call is TRBV2, the J call TRBJ2-7; 7 positions match TRBD1. Per the germline V gene, CDR1 is SNHLY and CDR2 is FYNNEI. With V trimmed by 4 bases and J by 3 bases, 6 bases remained unmatched. The CDR3 totals 14 residues. CDR3 residues: CASSVNRGDYEQYF. CDR3 nucleotide sequence: TGTGCCAGCAGTGTGAACAGGGGCGACTACGAGCAGTACTTC.

J is TRBJ1-2 and V is TRBV20-1; D remains unclear. Germline V gene data show CDR1 as DFQATT and CDR2 as SNEGSKA (reference sequence). The CDR3 is made up of 11 amino acids. Trimming left V 7 bases short and J 1 base short, with 7 bases between. CDR3 loop: CSVYGNYGYTF. In DNA, the CDR3 is TGCAGTGTTTACGGTAACTATGGCTACACCTTC.

The CDR3 loop is CASSPPSGNEKLFF. CDR3 sequence (DNA): TGTGCCAGCAGCCCTCCCAGTGGGAATGAAAAACTGTTTTTT. This chain joins TRBV5-4 and TRBJ1-4; D gene unclear. The V gene's germline CDR1 is SGHNT and CDR2 YYREEE (reference sequence). The CDR3 is 14 residues long. Trimming removed 4 bases from V and 5 bases from J, with 12 bases in between.

This clone was seen more than once but under ten times. This chain links TRBV5-1 with TRBJ2-3; D perhaps matches TRBD2 (6 bases). V dropped 3 bases and J dropped 2 bases, with 13 bases sitting between them. The CDR3 sequence is 15 residues long. Germline V gene lookup returns CDR1 SGHRS and CDR2 YFSETQ. The CDR3 sequence is CASSSGTFLTDTQYF. CDR3 nucleotides: TGCGCCAGCAGCTCTGGGACTTTCCTCACAGATACGCAGTATTTT.

A remark on this clone: The sample contains more than one DNA sequence encoding this CDR3. The rearrangement links TRBV4-2 to TRBJ1-2, with 9 positions matching TRBD1. Germline CDR1 is LGHNA and CDR2 is YNFKEQ. The V segment lost 0 bases and the J segment 5 bases; nucleotides outside the gene matches: 1. The CDR3 loop spans 14 amino acids. Here the CDR3 DNA reads TGTGCCAGCAGCCAAGAGGGACAGGGTTATGGCTACACCTTC. It codes for CASSQEGQGYGYTF.